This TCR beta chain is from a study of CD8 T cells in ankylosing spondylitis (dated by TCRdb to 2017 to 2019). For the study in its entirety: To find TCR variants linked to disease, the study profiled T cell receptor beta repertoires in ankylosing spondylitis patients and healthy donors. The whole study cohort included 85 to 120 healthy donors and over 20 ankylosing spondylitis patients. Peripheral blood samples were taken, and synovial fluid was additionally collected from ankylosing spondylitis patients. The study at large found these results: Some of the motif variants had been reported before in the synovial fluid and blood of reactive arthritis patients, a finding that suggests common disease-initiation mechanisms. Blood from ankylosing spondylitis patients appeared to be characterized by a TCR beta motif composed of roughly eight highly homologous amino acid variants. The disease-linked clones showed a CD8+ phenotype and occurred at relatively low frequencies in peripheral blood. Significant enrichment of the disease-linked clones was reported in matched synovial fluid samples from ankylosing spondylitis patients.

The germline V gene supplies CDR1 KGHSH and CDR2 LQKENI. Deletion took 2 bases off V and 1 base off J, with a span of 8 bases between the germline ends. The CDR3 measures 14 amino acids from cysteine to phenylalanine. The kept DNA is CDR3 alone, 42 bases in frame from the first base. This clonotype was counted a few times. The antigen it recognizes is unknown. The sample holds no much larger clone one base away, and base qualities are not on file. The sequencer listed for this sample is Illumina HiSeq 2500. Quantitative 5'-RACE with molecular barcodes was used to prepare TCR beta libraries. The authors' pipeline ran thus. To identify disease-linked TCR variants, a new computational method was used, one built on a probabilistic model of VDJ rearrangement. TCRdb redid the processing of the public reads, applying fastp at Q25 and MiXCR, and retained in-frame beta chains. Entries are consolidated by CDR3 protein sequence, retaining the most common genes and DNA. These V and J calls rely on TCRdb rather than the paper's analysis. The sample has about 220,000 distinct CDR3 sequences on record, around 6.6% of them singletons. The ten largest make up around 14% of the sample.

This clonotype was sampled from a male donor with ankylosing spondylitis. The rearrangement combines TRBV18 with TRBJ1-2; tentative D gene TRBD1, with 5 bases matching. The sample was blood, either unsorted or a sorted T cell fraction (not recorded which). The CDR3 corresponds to CASSPGGNNYGYTF. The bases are TGTGCCAGCTCACCAGGGGGAAATAACTATGGCTACACCTTC.